This T cell receptor (beta chain) was documented in a study of blood T cell repertoires in COVID-19. The wider study: T cells, B-cell-depleted T cells, or PBMCs provided the cDNA or gDNA that served as material.

Libraries were prepared by immunoSEQ multiplex PCR; TCRdb keeps only in-frame clonotypes and omits some of them. The repertoire holds 150,000 to 250,000 clones, about four fifths seen once, with 12% in the top ten. The CDR3 covers 14 residues. In germline, CDR1 is LNHDA, CDR2 SQIVND (reference sequence). Trimming removed 8 bases from V and 3 bases from J, with 14 bases in between. Enrolled through a virtual design, the participants were between about 18 and 100 years of age and came from about two dozen US areas. Either two negative PCRs, clearance, or symptom resolution qualified Cohort 3 donors as recovered.

The sequenced material came from PBMCs or T cells enriched from blood (not recorded which). The clonotype was recovered from a man between 40 and 49 years old who had recovered from COVID-19. V gene TRBV19 combines with J gene TRBJ1-5, with D maybe TRBD1 (6 bases). CDR3 sequence reads: CASHRVSVNQPQHF. Written as DNA, the CDR3 is TGTGCCAGTCACAGGGTAAGTGTCAATCAGCCCCAGCATTTT.